This T cell receptor (beta chain) originates from a study of CD8 T cells in Susac syndrome. Study observations and caveats: It was acknowledged in the study that its TCR sequencing and HLA analysis involved a relatively small number of individuals.

V lost 3 bases to trimming and J lost 0 bases; unmatched junction nucleotides: 9. The CDR3 consists of 17 residues. Per the germline V gene, CDR1 is SQVTM and CDR2 is ANQGSEA. Sequencing of TCR beta drew on CD8+ and CD4+ T cells from blood. The CD8+ and CD4+ T cells were isolated magnetically using a negative isolation approach, whereas the TEMRA cells were enriched by FACS. Concerning this clonotype: The target antigen is unknown.

The RNA, about 0.45 to 1 ug, was put through reverse transcription using random hexamers. The TCR beta CDR3 was amplified by immunoSEQ multiplex PCR across 54 Vbeta, 13 Jbeta. TCRdb called the immunoSEQ multiplex PCR reads again in MiXCR, with one record for every CDR3 protein. The sample shows around 140,000 distinct CDR3 sequences, 85% to 95% of them seen only once. The receptor's source is a human donor with multiple sclerosis. This sequence joins TRBV29-1 and TRBJ1-3; 9 bases align to TRBD1. The source material was CD4+ T cells from PBMCs. CDR3 in amino acids: CSVELSGTGNSGNTIYF. For the CDR3, the DNA is TGCAGCGTTGAGTTATCCGGGACAGGGAACTCTGGAAACACCATATATTTT.